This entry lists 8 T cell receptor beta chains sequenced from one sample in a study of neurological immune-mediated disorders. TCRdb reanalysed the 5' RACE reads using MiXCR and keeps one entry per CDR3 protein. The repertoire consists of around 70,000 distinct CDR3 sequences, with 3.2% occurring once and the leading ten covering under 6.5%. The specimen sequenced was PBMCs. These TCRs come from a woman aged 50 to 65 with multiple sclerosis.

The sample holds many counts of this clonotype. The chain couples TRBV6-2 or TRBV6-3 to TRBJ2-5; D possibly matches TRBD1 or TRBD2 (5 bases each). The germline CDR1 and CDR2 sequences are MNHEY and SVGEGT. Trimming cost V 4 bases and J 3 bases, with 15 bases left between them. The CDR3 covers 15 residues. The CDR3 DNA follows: TGTGCCAGCAGTTTCGAGGGGCCGGTTGAAGAGACCCAGTACTTC. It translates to CASSFEGPVEETQYF.

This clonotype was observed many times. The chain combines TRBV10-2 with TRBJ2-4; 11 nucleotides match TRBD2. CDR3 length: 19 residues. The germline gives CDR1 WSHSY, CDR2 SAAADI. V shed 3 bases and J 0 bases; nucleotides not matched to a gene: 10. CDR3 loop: CASSDLAGGNRLAKNIQYF. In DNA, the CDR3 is TGCGCCAGCAGTGATCTAGCGGGAGGCAATAGACTAGCCAAAAACATTCAGTACTTC.

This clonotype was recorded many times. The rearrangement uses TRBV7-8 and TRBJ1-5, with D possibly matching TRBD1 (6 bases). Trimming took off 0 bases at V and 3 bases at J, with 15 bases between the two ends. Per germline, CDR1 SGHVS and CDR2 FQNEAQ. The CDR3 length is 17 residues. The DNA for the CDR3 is TGTGCCAGCAGCTTAGCGCTACAGGGTGGCTACAATCAGCCCCAGCATTTT. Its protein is CASSLALQGGYNQPQHF.

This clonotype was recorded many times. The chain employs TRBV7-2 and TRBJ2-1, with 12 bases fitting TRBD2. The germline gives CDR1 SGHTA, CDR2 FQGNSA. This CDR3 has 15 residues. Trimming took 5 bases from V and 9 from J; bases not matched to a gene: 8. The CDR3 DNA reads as TGTGCCAGCAGCCCCGGGGGACTAGCGGGCCTTGAGCAGTTCTTC. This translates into CASSPGGLAGLEQFF.

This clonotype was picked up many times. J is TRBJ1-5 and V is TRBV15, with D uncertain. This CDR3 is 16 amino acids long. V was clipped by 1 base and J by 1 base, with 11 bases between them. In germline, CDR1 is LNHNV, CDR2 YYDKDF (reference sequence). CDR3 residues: CATSRGQRRSNQPQHF. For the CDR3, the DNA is TGTGCCACCAGCAGAGGACAACGGAGAAGCAATCAGCCCCAGCATTTT.

The CDR3 DNA follows: TGTGCCAGCACCTGGACAGGAGCGATGAACACTGAAGCTTTCTTT. Translating it yields CASTWTGAMNTEAFF. This rearrangement joins TRBV12-3 or TRBV12-4 to TRBJ1-1; 7 bases match TRBD1. The CDR3 is 15 residues long. V shed 7 bases, J shed 0 bases, and the junction held 8 bases outside the gene matches.

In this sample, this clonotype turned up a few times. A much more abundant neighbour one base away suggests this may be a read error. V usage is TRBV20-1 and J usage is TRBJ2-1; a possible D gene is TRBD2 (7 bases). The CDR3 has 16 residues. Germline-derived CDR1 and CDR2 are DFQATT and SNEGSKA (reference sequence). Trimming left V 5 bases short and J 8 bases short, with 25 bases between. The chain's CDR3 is CSAFPPEGGPMDEQFF. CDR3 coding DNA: TGCAGTGCTTTCCCACCAGAGGGGGGGCCGATGGATGAGCAGTTCTTC.

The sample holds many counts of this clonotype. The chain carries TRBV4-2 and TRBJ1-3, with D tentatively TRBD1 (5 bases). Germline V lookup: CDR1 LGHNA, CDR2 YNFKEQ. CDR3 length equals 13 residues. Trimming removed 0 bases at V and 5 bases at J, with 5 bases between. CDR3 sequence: CASSQEGRNTIYF. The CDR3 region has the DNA TGTGCCAGCAGCCAAGAGGGACGAAACACCATATATTTT.